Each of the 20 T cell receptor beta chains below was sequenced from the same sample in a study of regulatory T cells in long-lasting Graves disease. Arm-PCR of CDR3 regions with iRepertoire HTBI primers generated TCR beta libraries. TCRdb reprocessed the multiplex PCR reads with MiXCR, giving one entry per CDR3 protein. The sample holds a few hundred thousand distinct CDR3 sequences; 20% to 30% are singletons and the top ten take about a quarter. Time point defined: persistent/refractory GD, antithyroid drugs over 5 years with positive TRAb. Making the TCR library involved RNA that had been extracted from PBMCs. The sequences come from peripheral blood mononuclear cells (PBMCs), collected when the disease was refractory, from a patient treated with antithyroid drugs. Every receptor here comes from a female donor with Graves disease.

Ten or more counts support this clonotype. The CDR3 reads CAWSVRGGYTF. In DNA form, the CDR3 reads TGTGCCTGGAGTGTACGGGGGGGCTACACCTTC. The gene calls are TRBV30 and TRBJ1-2; a possible D gene is TRBD1 (5 bases). The CDR3 contains 11 residues. CDR1 is GTSNPN and CDR2 is SVGIG in the germline V gene (reference sequence). The V and J ends lost 0 bases and 8 bases respectively, with 7 bases between them.

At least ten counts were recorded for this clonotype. CDR3 bases: TGTGCCAGCAGTGAGCTAATTGAAGCTTTCTTT. This encodes CASSELIEAFF. V and J are TRBV2 and TRBJ1-1, with D uncertain. The germline gives CDR1 SNHLY, CDR2 FYNNEI. This CDR3 spans 11 amino acids. Trimming pared 3 bases from V and 7 bases from J, leaving 6 bases between.

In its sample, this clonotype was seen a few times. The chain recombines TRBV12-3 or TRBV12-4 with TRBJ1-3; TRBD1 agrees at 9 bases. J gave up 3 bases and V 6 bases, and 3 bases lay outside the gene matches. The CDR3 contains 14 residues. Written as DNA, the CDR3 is TGTGCCAGCAGCTGGACAGGGGTTGGAAACACCATATATTTT. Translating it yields CASSWTGVGNTIYF.

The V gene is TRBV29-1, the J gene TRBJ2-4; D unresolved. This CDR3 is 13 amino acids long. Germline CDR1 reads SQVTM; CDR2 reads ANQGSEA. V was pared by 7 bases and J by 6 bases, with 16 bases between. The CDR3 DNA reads TGCAGCGCAAATTTGATGCCGGTAAACATTCAGTACTTC. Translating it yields CSANLMPVNIQYF.

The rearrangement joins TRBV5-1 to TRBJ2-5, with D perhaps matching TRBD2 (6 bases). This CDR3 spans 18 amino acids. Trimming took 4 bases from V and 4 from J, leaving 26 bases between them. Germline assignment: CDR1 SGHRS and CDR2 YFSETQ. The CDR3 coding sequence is TGCGCCAGCAGCACCTACCCTAGCGCGGGCTTGGCCCCAGAGACCCAGTACTTC. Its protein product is CASSTYPSAGLAPETQYF.

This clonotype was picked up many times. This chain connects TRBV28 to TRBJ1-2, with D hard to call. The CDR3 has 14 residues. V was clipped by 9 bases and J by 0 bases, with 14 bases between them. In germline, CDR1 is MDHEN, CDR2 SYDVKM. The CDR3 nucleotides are TGTGCCAGTGCCCCGGCAGGAGCTAACTATGGCTACACCTTC. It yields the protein CASAPAGANYGYTF.

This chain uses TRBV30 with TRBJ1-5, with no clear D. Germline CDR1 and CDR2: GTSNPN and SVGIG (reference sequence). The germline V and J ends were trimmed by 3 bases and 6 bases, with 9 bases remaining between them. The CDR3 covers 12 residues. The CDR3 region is CAWSLFRQPQHF. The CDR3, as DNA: TGTGCCTGGAGCCTCTTTCGTCAGCCCCAGCATTTT.

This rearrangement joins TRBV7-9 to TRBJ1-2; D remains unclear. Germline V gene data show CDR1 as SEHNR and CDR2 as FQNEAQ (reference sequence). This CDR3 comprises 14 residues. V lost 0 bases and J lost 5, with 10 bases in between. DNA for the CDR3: TGTGCCAGCAGCTTAGCAGGGCCCCTTTATGGCTACACCTTC. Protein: CASSLAGPLYGYTF.

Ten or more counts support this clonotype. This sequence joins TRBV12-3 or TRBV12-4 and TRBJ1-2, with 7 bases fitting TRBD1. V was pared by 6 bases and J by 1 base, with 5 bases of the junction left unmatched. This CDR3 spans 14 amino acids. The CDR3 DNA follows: TGTGCCAGCAGCCCCCCAGGGGGTAACTATGGCTACACCTTC. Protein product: CASSPPGGNYGYTF.

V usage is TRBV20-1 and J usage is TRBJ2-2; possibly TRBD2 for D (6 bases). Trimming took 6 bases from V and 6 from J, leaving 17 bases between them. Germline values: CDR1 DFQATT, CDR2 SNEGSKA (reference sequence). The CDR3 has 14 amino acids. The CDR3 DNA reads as TGCAGTGCGCGGCCTCGGGAGTTCGCCGGGGAGCTGTTTTTT. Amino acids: CSARPREFAGELFF.

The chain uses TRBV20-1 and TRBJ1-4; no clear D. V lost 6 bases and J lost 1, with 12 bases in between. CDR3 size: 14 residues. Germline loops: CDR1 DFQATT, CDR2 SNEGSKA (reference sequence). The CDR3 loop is CSASRAQTNEKLFF. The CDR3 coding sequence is TGCAGTGCGAGTAGGGCCCAAACTAATGAAAAACTGTTTTTT.

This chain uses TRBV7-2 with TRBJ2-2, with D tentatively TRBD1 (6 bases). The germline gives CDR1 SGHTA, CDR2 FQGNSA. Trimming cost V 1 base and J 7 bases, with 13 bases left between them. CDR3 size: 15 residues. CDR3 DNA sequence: TGTGCCAGCAGCTTAGGGCAGGGGTCTAACGGGGAGCTGTTTTTT. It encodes CASSLGQGSNGELFF.

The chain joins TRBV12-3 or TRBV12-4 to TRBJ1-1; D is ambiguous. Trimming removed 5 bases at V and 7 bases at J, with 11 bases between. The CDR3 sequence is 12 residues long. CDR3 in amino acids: CASSRVPLEAFF. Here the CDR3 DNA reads TGTGCCAGCAGTCGGGTACCTCTTGAAGCTTTCTTT.

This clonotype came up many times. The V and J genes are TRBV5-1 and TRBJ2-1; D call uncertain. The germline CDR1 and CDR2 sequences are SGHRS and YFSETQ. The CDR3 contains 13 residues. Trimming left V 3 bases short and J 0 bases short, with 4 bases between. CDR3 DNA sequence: TGCGCCAGCAGCTCCCTCTCCTACAATGAGCAGTTCTTC. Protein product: CASSSLSYNEQFF. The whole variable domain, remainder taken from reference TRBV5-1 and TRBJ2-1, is KAGVTQTPRYLIKTRGQQVTLSCSPISGHRSVSWYQQTPGQGLQFLFEYFSETQRNKGNFPGRFSGRQFSNSRSEMNVSTLELGDSALYLCASSSLSYNEQFFGPGTRLTVL.

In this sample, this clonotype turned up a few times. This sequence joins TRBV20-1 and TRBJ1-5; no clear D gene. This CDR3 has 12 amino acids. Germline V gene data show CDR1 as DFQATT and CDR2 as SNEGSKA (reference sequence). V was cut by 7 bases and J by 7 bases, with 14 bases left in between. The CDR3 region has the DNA TGCAGTGTTAAAAAGGCCCCCCAGCCCCAGCATTTT. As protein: CSVKKAPQPQHF.

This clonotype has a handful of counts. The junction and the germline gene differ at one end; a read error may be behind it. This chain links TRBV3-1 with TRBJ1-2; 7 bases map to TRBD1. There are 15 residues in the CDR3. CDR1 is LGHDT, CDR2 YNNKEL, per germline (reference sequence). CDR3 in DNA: TGTGCCAGCAGGCAAGGGGGTCGGACAGGATACGGCTACACCTTC. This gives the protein CASRQGGRTGYGYTF.

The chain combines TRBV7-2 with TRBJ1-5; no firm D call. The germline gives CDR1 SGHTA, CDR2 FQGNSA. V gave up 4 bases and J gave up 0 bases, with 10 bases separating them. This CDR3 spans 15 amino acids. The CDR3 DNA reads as TGTGCCAGCAGCTCGACACCCTATAGCAATCAGCCCCAGCATTTT. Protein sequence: CASSSTPYSNQPQHF. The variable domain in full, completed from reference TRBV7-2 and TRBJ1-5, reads GAGVSQSPSNKVTEKGKDVELRCDPISGHTALYWYRQSLGQGLEFLIYFQGNSAPDKSGLPSDRFSAERTGGSVSTLTIQRTQQEDSAVYLCASSSTPYSNQPQHFGDGTRLSIL.

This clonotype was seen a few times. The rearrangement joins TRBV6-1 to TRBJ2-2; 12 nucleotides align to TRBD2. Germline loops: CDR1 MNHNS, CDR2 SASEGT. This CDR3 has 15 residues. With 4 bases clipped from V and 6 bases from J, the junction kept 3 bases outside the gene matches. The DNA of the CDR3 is TGTGCCAGCAGTGCGACTAGCGGGAGCCCCGGGGAGCTGTTTTTT. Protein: CASSATSGSPGELFF.

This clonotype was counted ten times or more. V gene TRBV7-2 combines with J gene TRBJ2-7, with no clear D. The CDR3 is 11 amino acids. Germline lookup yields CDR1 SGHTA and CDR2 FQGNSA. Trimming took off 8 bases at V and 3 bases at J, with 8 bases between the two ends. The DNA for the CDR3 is TGTGCCAGCTCACCGAACTACGAGCAGTACTTC. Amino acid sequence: CASSPNYEQYF.

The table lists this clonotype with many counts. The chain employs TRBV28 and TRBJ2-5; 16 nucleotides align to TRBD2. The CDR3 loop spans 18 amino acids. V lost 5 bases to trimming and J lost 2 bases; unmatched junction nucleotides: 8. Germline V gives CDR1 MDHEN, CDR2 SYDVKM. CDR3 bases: TGTGCCAGCAGTCCCGGGACTAGCGGGAGGGAAGATCAAGAGACCCAGTACTTC. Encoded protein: CASSPGTSGREDQETQYF.